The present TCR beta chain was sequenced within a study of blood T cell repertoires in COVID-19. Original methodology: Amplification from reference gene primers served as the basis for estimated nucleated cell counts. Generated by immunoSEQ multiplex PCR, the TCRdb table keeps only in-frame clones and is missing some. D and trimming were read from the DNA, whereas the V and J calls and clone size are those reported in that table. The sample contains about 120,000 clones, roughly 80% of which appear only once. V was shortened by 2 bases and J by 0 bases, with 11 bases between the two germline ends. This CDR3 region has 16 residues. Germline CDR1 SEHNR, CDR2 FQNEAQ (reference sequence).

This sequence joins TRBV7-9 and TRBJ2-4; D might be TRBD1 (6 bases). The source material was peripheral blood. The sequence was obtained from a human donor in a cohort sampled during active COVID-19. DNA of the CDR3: TGTGCCAGCAGCTTAACAGAGACAGGAGCCAAAAACATTCAGTACTTC. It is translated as CASSLTETGAKNIQYF.